The 12 T cell receptor beta chains in this list originate from one sample, sequenced in a study of blood T cell repertoires in COVID-19. Using immunoSEQ multiplex PCR, the repertoire was profiled, and TCRdb retains in-frame clones only, with some absent. The sample shows tens of thousands of clones, around 80% of them seen only once. Material: peripheral blood. These receptor sequences come from a man in his forties or fifties with active or convalescent COVID-19.

This chain links TRBV7-2 with TRBJ2-3; 11 bases match TRBD2. The V and J ends lost 0 bases and 1 base, in that order; junction bases with no gene match: 0. The length of the CDR3 is 16 residues. Germline-derived CDR1 and CDR2 are SGHTA and FQGNSA. The CDR3 reads CASSLALAGGTDTQYF. CDR3 bases: TGTGCCAGCAGCTTAGCACTAGCGGGGGGCACAGATACGCAGTATTTT.

The chain employs TRBV6-4 and TRBJ2-1; 14 nucleotides agree with TRBD2. The CDR3 runs to 14 residues. The ends lost 8 bases at V and 10 bases at J; junction bases unmatched: 7. Germline loops: CDR1 MRHNA, CDR2 SNTAGT. In DNA form, the CDR3 reads TGTGCCAGCTCCCGACTAGCGGGGGGGCGGGAGCAGTTCTTC. Its protein is CASSRLAGGREQFF.

The chain links TRBV19 to TRBJ1-5; D is unresolved. CDR1 is LNHDA and CDR2 is SQIVND in the germline V gene (reference sequence). CDR3 length equals 12 residues. The V and J ends lost 6 bases and 5 bases respectively, with 8 bases between them. DNA of the CDR3: TGTGCCAGTAGATTTACGGATCAGCCCCAGCATTTT. Its protein product is CASRFTDQPQHF.

The chain employs TRBV19 and TRBJ2-1; TRBD1 matches at 8 bases. CDR1 and CDR2 from the germline V gene are LNHDA and SQIVND (reference sequence). CDR3 length: 16 amino acids. The V and J ends lost 0 bases and 2 bases, in that order; junction bases with no gene match: 3. The CDR3 region has the DNA TGTGCCAGTAGTATAGAGACAGGGGACCCCTACAATGAGCAGTTCTTC. It specifies CASSIETGDPYNEQFF.

This clone appeared a single time. This chain connects TRBV7-2 to TRBJ1-6; 9 positions match TRBD1. The V and J ends lost 3 bases and 6 bases, in that order; junction bases with no gene match: 9. CDR3 length: 17 amino acids. Germline lookup yields CDR1 SGHTA and CDR2 FQGNSA. For the CDR3, the DNA is TGTGCCAGCAGCTTGGGGACAGGGAATAATATTAATTCACCCCTCCACTTT. This encodes CASSLGTGNNINSPLHF.

This chain joins TRBV24-1 and TRBJ2-1; D possibly corresponds to TRBD1 (6 bases). In germline, CDR1 is KGHDR, CDR2 SFDVKD. The CDR3 consists of 17 residues. Between the trimmed V and J ends, which lost 5 bases and 2 bases, there was a span of 18 bases. The DNA of the CDR3 is TGTGCCACCAGTGCTACTCCAGGGGAAACCGCCTACAATGAGCAGTTCTTC. This sequence encodes CATSATPGETAYNEQFF.

V is TRBV5-1 and J is TRBJ1-4; maybe TRBD1 (5 bases). The CDR3 covers 15 residues. V lost 6 bases to trimming and J lost 0 bases, with 12 bases between them. CDR1 is SGHRS and CDR2 is YFSETQ in the germline V gene. The CDR3 DNA reads as TGCGCCAGCACTCCAGGGTTTACAACTAATGAAAAACTGTTTTTT. The encoded protein is CASTPGFTTNEKLFF.

The rearrangement links TRBV5-6 to TRBJ2-2; 8 bases line up with TRBD1. The ends lost 3 bases at V and 4 bases at J; junction bases unmatched: 11. The CDR3 is made up of 17 amino acids. Per the germline V gene, CDR1 is SGHDT and CDR2 is YYEEEE. The CDR3 loop is CASSSALRGQRTGELFF. The DNA of the CDR3 is TGTGCCAGCAGCTCCGCCCTCAGGGGGCAGCGCACCGGGGAGCTGTTTTTT.

This rearrangement joins TRBV3-1 (or the pseudogene TRBV3-2) to TRBJ1-1, with no clear D. Trimming took off 0 bases at V and 0 bases at J, with 5 bases between the two ends. This CDR3 has 14 residues. Germline values: CDR1 LGHDT, CDR2 YNNKEL (reference sequence). The chain's CDR3 is CASSQEQLNTEAFF. The CDR3, as DNA: TGTGCCAGCAGCCAAGAACAGCTGAACACTGAAGCTTTCTTT.

This clone was seen once. The chain recombines TRBV11-2 with TRBJ2-7, with D tentatively TRBD1 (5 bases). Trimming removed 1 base from V and 3 bases from J, with 10 bases in between. The CDR3 has 14 residues. Germline loops: CDR1 SGHAT, CDR2 FQNNGV. This CDR3 is CASSLGLGDYEQYV. CDR3 DNA: TGTGCCAGCAGCTTAGGTCTAGGGGACTACGAGCAGTACGTC.

V is TRBV20-1 and J is TRBJ2-7; D is undetermined. This CDR3 comprises 12 residues. V was clipped by 3 bases and J by 4 bases, with 10 bases between them. Per the germline V gene, CDR1 is DFQATT and CDR2 is SNEGSKA (reference sequence). CDR3 region: CSASESSYEQYV. The CDR3 coding sequence is TGCAGTGCTAGTGAGTCTTCGTACGAGCAGTACGTC.

The V gene is TRBV6-4, the J gene TRBJ2-7, with no clear D. Trimming took off 8 bases at V and 3 bases at J, with 8 bases between the two ends. The CDR3 loop spans 11 amino acids. The germline V gene encodes CDR1 MRHNA and CDR2 SNTAGT. CDR3 region: CASSPHYEQYV. The CDR3 region has the DNA TGTGCCAGCTCTCCACACTACGAGCAGTACGTC.